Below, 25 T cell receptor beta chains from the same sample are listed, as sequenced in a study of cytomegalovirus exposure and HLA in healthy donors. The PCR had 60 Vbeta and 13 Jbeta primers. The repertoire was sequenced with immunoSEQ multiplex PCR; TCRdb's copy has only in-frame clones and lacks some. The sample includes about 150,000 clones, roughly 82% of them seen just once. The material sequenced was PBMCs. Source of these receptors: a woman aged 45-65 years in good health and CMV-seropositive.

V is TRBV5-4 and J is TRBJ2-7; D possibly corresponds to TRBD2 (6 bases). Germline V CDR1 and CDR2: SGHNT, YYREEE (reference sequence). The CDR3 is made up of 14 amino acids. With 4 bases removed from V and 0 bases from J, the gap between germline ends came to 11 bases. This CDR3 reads CASSPQTSSYEQYF. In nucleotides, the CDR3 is TGTGCCAGCAGCCCCCAGACTAGCTCCTACGAGCAGTACTTC.

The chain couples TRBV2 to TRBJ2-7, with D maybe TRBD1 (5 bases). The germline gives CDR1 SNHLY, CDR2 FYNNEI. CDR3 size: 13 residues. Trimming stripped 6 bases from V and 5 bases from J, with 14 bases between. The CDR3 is CASRQDISNEQYF. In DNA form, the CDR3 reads TGTGCCAGCAGGCAGGACATTTCCAACGAGCAGTACTTC.

DNA for the CDR3: TGTGCCTGGAGTCCAGGGGGCAGGAACGAGCAGTACTTC. This sequence encodes CAWSPGGRNEQYF. The chain has TRBV30 and TRBJ2-5, with TRBD1 matching 8 bases. The DNA end favors TRBJ2-7, so the J call may be wrong. The V gene's germline CDR1 is GTSNPN and CDR2 SVGIG (reference sequence). The CDR3 has 13 residues.

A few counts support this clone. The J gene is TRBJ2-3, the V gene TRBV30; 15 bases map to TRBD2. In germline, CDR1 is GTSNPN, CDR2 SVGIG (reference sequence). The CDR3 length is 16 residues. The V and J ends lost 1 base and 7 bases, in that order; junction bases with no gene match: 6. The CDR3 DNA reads TGTGCCTGGAGTGAAACCGGGACTAGCGGGGGGAATACGCAGTATTTT. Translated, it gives CAWSETGTSGGNTQYF.

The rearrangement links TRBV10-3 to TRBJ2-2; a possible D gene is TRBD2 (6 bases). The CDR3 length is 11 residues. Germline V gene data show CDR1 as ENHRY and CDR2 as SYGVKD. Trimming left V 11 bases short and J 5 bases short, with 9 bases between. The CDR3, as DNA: TGTGCCGGAGGGGCAACCGGGGAGCTGTTTTTT. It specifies CAGGATGELFF.

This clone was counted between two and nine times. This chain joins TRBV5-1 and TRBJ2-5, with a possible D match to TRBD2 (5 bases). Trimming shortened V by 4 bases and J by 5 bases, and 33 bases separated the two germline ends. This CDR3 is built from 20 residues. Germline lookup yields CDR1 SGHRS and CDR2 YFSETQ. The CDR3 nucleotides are TGCGCCAGCAGCACACACCTATTCCGGCGGGCTAGCTCAGTCCGGGAGACCCAGTACTTC. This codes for CASSTHLFRRASSVRETQYF.

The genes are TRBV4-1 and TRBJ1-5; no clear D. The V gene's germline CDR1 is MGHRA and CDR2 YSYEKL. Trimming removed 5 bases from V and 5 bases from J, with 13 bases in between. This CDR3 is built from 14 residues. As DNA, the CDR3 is TGCGCCAGCAGCTTCCGACTCACCGATCAGCCCCAGCATTTT. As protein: CASSFRLTDQPQHF.

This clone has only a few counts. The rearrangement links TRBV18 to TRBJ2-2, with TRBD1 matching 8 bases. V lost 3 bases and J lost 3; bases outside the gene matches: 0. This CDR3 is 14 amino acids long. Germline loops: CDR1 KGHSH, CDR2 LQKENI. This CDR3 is CASSPDRDTGELFF. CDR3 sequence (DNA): TGTGCCAGCTCACCGGACAGGGACACCGGGGAGCTGTTTTTT.

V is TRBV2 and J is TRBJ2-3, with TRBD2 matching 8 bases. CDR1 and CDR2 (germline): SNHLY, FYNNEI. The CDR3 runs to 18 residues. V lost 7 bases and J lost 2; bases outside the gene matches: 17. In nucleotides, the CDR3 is TGTGCCAGCAAACGGGAGGGGTCGCGTGGTACTCACACAGATACGCAGTATTTT. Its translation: CASKREGSRGTHTDTQYF.

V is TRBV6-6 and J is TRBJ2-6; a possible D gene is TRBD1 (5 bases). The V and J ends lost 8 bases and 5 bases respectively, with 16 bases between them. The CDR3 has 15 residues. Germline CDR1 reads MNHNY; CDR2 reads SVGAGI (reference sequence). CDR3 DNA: TGTGCCAGCGGCCCACCGGACAAAAGGGCCAACGTCCTGACTTTC. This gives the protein CASGPPDKRANVLTF.

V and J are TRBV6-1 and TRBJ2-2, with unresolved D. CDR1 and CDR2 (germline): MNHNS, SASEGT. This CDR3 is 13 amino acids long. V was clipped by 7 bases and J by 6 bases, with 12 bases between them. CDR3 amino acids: CASTTERSGELFF. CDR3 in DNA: TGTGCCAGCACCACTGAGAGGTCCGGGGAGCTGTTTTTT.

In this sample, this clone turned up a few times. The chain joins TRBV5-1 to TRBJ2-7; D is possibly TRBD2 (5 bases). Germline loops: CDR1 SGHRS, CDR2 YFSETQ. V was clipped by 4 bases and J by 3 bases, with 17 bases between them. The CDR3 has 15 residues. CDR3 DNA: TGCGCCAGCAGCCCTGGAGGCACATCGGGCTACGAGCAGTACTTC. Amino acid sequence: CASSPGGTSGYEQYF.

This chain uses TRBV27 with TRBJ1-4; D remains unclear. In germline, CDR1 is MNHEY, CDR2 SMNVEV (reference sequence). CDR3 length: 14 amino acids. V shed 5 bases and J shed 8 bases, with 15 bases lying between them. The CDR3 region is CASSVKGRREKLFF. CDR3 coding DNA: TGTGCCAGCAGTGTGAAAGGTCGGCGGGAAAAACTGTTTTTT.

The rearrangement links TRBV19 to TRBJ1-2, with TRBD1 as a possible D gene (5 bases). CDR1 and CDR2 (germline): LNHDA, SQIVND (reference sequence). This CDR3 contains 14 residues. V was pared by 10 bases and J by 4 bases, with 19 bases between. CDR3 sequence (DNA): TGTGCCACTCGTACTCGAGACAGCATCTATGGCTACACCTTC. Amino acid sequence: CATRTRDSIYGYTF.

The chain's CDR3 is CASSQATGFTEAFF. CDR3 sequence (DNA): TGCGCCAGCAGCCAGGCTACAGGGTTCACTGAAGCTTTCTTT. The chain joins TRBV4-1 to TRBJ1-1, with TRBD1 as a possible D gene (6 bases). V was cut by 3 bases and J by 4 bases, with 12 bases left in between. The germline V gene has CDR1 MGHRA and CDR2 YSYEKL. The length of the CDR3 is 14 residues.

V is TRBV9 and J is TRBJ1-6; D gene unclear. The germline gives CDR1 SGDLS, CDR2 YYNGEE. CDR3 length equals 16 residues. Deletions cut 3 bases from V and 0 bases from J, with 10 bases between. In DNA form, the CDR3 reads TGTGCCAGCAGCGACCCGGGTAGCTCCTATAATTCACCCCTCCACTTT. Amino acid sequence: CASSDPGSSYNSPLHF. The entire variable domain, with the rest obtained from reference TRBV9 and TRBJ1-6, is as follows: DSGVTQTPKHLITATGQRVTLRCSPRSGDLSVYWYQQSLDQGLQFLIQYYNGEERAKGNILERFSAQQFPDLHSELNLSSLELGDSALYFCASSDPGSSYNSPLHFGNGTRLTVT.

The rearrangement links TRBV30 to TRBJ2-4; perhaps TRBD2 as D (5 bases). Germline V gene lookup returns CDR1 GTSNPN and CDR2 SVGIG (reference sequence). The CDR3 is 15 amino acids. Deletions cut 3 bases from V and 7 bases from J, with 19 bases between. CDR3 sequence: CAWSVPLSRGNIQYF. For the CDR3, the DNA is TGTGCCTGGAGCGTCCCCCTGTCGCGAGGGAACATTCAGTACTTC.

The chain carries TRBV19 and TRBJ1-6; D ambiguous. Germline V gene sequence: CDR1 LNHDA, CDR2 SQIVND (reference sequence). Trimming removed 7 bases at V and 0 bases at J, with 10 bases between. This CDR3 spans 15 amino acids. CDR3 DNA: TGTGCCAGTACTCCAGCGAGCTCCTATAATTCACCCCTCCACTTT. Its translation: CASTPASSYNSPLHF.

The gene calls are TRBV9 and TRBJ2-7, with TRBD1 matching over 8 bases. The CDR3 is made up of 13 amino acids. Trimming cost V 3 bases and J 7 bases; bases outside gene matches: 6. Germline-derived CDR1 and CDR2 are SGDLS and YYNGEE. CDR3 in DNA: TGTGCCAGCAGCGACAGACAGGGGTCGGAGCAGTACTTC. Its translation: CASSDRQGSEQYF.

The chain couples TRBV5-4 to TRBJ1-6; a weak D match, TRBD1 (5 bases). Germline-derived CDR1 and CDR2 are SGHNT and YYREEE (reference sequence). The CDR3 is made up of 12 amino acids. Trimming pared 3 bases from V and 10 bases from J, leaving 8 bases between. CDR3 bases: TGTGCCAGCAGCTCAGGGCTGTCACCCCTCCACTTT. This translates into CASSSGLSPLHF.

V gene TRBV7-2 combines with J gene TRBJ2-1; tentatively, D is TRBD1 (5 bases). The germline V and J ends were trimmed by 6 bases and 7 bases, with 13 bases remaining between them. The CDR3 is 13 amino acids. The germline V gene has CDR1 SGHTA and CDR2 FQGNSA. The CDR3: CASSSDTVNEQFF. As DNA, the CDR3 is TGTGCCAGCAGTTCGGACACGGTTAATGAGCAGTTCTTC.

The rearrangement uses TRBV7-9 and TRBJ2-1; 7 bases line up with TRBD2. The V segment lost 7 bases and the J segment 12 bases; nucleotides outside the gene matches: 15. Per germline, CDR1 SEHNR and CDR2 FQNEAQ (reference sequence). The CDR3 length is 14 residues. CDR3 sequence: CASTSAGAPSSQFF. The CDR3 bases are TGTGCCAGCACCTCTGCGGGAGCCCCGTCGTCGCAGTTCTTC.

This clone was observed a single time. In DNA form, the CDR3 reads TGCGCCAGCAGCCAAGAGGTCCTCGTGGGGGCTAGCGGGGGGAAAGGCACAGATACGCAGTATTTT. It encodes CASSQEVLVGASGGKGTDTQYF. The rearrangement uses TRBV4-3 and TRBJ2-3; the match to TRBD2 covers 11 bases. Germline CDR1 LGHNA, CDR2 YSLEER. With 0 bases clipped from V and 1 base from J, the junction kept 18 bases outside the gene matches. The CDR3 totals 22 residues.

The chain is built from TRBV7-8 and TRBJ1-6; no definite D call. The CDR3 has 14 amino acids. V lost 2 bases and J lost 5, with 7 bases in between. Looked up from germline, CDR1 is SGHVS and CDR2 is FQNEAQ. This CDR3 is CASSLNINNSPLHF. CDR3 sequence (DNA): TGTGCCAGCAGCTTAAATATTAATAATTCACCCCTCCACTTT.

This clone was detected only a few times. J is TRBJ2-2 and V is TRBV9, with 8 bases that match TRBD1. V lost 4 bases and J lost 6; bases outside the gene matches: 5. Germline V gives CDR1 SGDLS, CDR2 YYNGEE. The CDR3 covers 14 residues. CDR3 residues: CASSLTGGAGELFF. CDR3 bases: TGTGCCAGCAGCCTTACAGGGGGTGCCGGGGAGCTGTTTTTT.